The sequence of this TCR beta chain was determined in a study of shared clonotypes between healthy human individuals. CDR1 and CDR2 from the germline V gene are SGHTA and FQGNSA. The CDR3 consists of 16 residues. V was trimmed by 2 bases and J by 4 bases, leaving 12 bases between them. Clones were sequenced by immunoSEQ multiplex PCR, and TCRdb holds only the in-frame ones, with some missing. In the table there are around 2.3 million clones, approximately 95% of which are singletons. This clone was detected once. The genes are TRBV7-2 and TRBJ1-6, with no clear D. Sequenced input: naive CD4+ T cells sorted from blood. Subset specified: CD45RA+ positively selected. This clonotype originated in a man aged 18 to 29 in good health. CDR3 residues: CASSLYQSPYNSPLHF. CDR3 DNA: TGTGCCAGCAGCTTATACCAGAGCCCTTATAATTCACCCCTCCACTTT.